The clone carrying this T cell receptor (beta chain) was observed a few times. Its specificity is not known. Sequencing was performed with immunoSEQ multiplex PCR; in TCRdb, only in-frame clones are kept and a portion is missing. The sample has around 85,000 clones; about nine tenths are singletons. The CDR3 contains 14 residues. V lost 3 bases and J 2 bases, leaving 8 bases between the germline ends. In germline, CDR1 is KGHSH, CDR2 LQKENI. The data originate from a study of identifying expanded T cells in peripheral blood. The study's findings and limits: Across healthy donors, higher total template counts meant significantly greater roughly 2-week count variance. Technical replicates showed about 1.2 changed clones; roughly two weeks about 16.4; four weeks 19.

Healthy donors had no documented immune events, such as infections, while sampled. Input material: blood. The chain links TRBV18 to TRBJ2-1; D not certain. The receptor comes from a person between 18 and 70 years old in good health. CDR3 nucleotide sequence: TGTGCCAGCTCACCGCGTGGGGCCTACAATGAGCAGTTCTTC. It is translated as CASSPRGAYNEQFF.